The next 21 T cell receptor beta chains were all read from a single sample in a study of Graves' ophthalmopathy and Graves' hyperthyroidism. Scientists amplified the TCR beta CDR3 regions from RNA transcripts. HTBI-primed first-round RT-PCR preceded second-round multiplex PCR. TCRdb reanalysed the multiplex PCR reads using MiXCR and keeps one entry per CDR3 protein. The repertoire holds some 350,000 distinct CDR3 sequences, roughly 15% seen once, with roughly 2.4% in the top ten. The sample taken for sequencing was peripheral blood. Source of these receptors: an adult woman with stable Graves' hyperthyroidism.

This clonotype was recorded at least ten times. A junction boundary mismatches the germline segment, possibly from a read error. The chain uses TRBV11-1 and TRBJ2-5, with 9 positions matching TRBD2. Germline V lookup: CDR1 SGHAT, CDR2 FQDESV (reference sequence). There are 14 residues in the CDR3. CDR3 DNA: TGTGCCAGCAACTTAGCGGGAGAGGTCGAGACCCAGTACTTC. Amino acids: CASNLAGEVETQYF.

In its sample, this clonotype was seen many times. V and J are TRBV27 and TRBJ2-7; the match to TRBD1 covers 8 bases. The CDR3 length is 15 residues. V shed 6 bases, J shed 3 bases, and the junction held 10 bases outside the gene matches. Germline V lookup: CDR1 MNHEY, CDR2 SMNVEV (reference sequence). CDR3 protein: CASSRDRRKGYEQYF. The CDR3 coding sequence is TGTGCCAGCAGCCGGGACAGGCGGAAGGGCTACGAGCAGTACTTC.

To note about this clonotype: This may stem from a read error, because a much larger clone lies one nucleotide away. The chain carries TRBV25-1 and TRBJ2-5; D tentatively reads TRBD1 or TRBD2 (6 bases each). CDR3 length equals 18 residues. Germline V gene sequence: CDR1 MGHDK, CDR2 SYGVNS. The CDR3 DNA sequence: TGTGCCAGCAGTGAATCGACTGGGGGGAACAGGGTCCAAAAGACCCAGTACTTC. Encoded protein: CASSESTGGNRVQKTQYF.

This clonotype was seen ten or more times. The rearrangement links TRBV7-2 to TRBJ1-1, with 8 positions matching TRBD1. The CDR3 consists of 13 residues. With V trimmed by 6 bases and J by 4 bases, 4 bases remained unmatched. Germline V gene sequence: CDR1 SGHTA, CDR2 FQGNSA. CDR3 bases: TGTGCCAGCAGACAGGGGGGTTCCACTGAAGCTTTCTTT. As protein: CASRQGGSTEAFF. The full variable domain, completed using reference TRBV7-2 and TRBJ1-1, is GAGVSQSPSNKVTEKGKDVELRCDPISGHTALYWYRQSLGQGLEFLIYFQGNSAPDKSGLPSDRFSAERTGGSVSTLTIQRTQQEDSAVYLCASRQGGSTEAFFGQGTRLTVV.

This chain connects TRBV5-1 to TRBJ2-2; TRBD2 aligns across 11 bases. Losses at the gene ends were 4 bases for V and 0 bases for J; bases not matched to a gene: 5. The CDR3 covers 17 residues. From germline, CDR1 is SGHRS and CDR2 YFSETQ. The chain's CDR3 is CASSLRLAGTNTGELFF. In DNA form, the CDR3 reads TGCGCCAGCAGCCTCAGACTAGCGGGGACGAACACCGGGGAGCTGTTTTTT. Drawing the rest from reference TRBV5-1 and TRBJ2-2, the complete variable domain is KAGVTQTPRYLIKTRGQQVTLSCSPISGHRSVSWYQQTPGQGLQFLFEYFSETQRNKGNFPGRFSGRQFSNSRSEMNVSTLELGDSALYLCASSLRLAGTNTGELFFGEGSRLTVL.

The table lists this clonotype with many counts. The chain links TRBV5-5 to TRBJ2-5; D remains ambiguous. The germline V and J ends were trimmed by 1 base and 2 bases, with 15 bases remaining between them. Germline CDR1 reads SGHKS; CDR2 reads YYEKEE (reference sequence). CDR3 length: 16 amino acids. CDR3 sequence reads: CASSLLTGLGQETQYF. The CDR3 DNA is TGTGCCAGCAGCTTGTTAACGGGCTTGGGTCAAGAGACCCAGTACTTC.

This clonotype was detected ten times or more. The chain employs TRBV6-1 and TRBJ2-6; D might be TRBD1 (5 bases). Germline V gives CDR1 MNHNS, CDR2 SASEGT. The germline V and J ends were trimmed by 5 bases and 0 bases, with 8 bases remaining between them. The CDR3 has 15 amino acids. The CDR3 reads CASSRRDSGANVLTF. The CDR3 DNA reads TGTGCCAGCAGTCGCAGGGACTCTGGGGCCAACGTCCTGACTTTC.

This chain links TRBV2 with TRBJ2-5, with a tentative D call TRBD1 (8 bases). Germline V gives CDR1 SNHLY, CDR2 FYNNEI. The CDR3 has 12 residues. V was trimmed by 7 bases and J by 7 bases, leaving 13 bases between them. The CDR3 DNA sequence: TGTGCCAGCACAAACAGGGGGGGGACCCAGTACTTC. This gives the protein CASTNRGGTQYF.

This clonotype has ten or more counts. V and J are TRBV13 and TRBJ2-7; tentative D call: TRBD2 (6 bases). CDR1 is PRHDT, CDR2 FYEKMQ, per germline (reference sequence). This CDR3 is 15 amino acids long. V lost 0 bases to trimming and J lost 2 bases, with 11 bases between them. CDR3 coding DNA: TGTGCCAGCAGCTTAGGTTGGGACTTACCCTACGAGCAGTACTTC. It yields the protein CASSLGWDLPYEQYF.

This clonotype was found a few times. This chain connects TRBV6-2 or TRBV6-3 to TRBJ2-3; 8 positions match TRBD2. V shed 10 bases, J shed 4 bases, and the junction held 10 bases outside the gene matches. There are 14 residues in the CDR3. The germline CDR1 and CDR2 sequences are MNHEY and SVGEGT. The CDR3 loop is CATLRTSGSDTQYF. The CDR3 DNA is TGTGCCACCCTCCGAACTAGCGGATCAGATACGCAGTATTTT.

The table lists this clonotype with many counts. The J gene is TRBJ2-5, the V gene TRBV7-2, with a possible D match to TRBD1 (6 bases). The CDR3 totals 15 residues. The germline CDR1 and CDR2 sequences are SGHTA and FQGNSA. The V end lost 7 bases, the J end lost 1 base, and 16 bases lay between the germline ends. The DNA for the CDR3 is TGTGCCAGCACCCCCTCGACAGGACCCCAAGAGACCCAGTACTTC. Translated: CASTPSTGPQETQYF.

J is TRBJ2-7 and V is TRBV5-4; D is perhaps TRBD2 (5 bases). Germline CDR1 is SGHNT and CDR2 is YYREEE (reference sequence). Between the trimmed V and J ends, which lost 4 bases and 1 base, there was a span of 12 bases. The CDR3 is made up of 14 amino acids. Here the CDR3 reads CASSPGLTSYEQYF. CDR3 DNA: TGTGCCAGCAGCCCCGGACTGACGTCCTACGAGCAGTACTTC. The whole variable domain, remainder taken from reference TRBV5-4 and TRBJ2-7, is ETGVTQSPTHLIKTRGQQVTLRCSSQSGHNTVSWYQQALGQGPQFIFQYYREEENGRGNFPPRFSGLQFPNYSSELNVNALELDDSALYLCASSPGLTSYEQYFGPGTRLTVT.

Worth noting for this clonotype: A much larger clone differs from this one at a single base, so this may be a read error. The J gene is TRBJ2-7, the V gene TRBV11-2; D assignment may be TRBD1 or TRBD2 (5 bases each). Trimming pared 1 base from V and 6 bases from J, leaving 7 bases between. Germline-derived CDR1 and CDR2 are SGHAT and FQNNGV. This CDR3 is 12 amino acids long. The CDR3 DNA sequence: TGTGCCAGCAGCTTAGGAGGGGTCGAGCAGTACGTC. Protein sequence: CASSLGGVEQYV.

This clonotype was recorded at least ten times. One end of the junction is discordant with germline, which a read error may explain. CDR3 DNA sequence: TGCGGTGCTAGGACGCCAGGGGGCACGAGAGAGCAGTACTTC. Residues: CGARTPGGTREQYF. V gene TRBV20-1 combines with J gene TRBJ2-7, with TRBD1 matching 8 bases. Germline V gene data show CDR1 as DFQATT and CDR2 as SNEGSKA (reference sequence). The CDR3 is made up of 14 amino acids.

This clonotype turned up a few times. The chain has TRBV9 and TRBJ2-7; 8 bases are shared with TRBD1. CDR1 is SGDLS and CDR2 is YYNGEE in the germline V gene. The CDR3 covers 18 residues. V shed 1 base and J 0 bases; nucleotides not matched to a gene: 12. CDR3 bases: TGTGCCAGCAGCGTAACCCCCTCGACAGGGGCCGGCTCCTACGAGCAGTACTTC. Its protein product is CASSVTPSTGAGSYEQYF.

This clonotype showed up many times. J is TRBJ2-6 and V is TRBV6-4, with TRBD1 matching over 7 bases. There are 18 residues in the CDR3. V shed 6 bases, J shed 3 bases, and the junction held 14 bases outside the gene matches. The germline V gene encodes CDR1 MRHNA and CDR2 SNTAGT. The CDR3, as DNA: TGTGCCAGCAGACGACGACAGGGTGCGTACGGTGGGGCCAACGTCCTGACTTTC. Amino acid sequence: CASRRRQGAYGGANVLTF.

In this sample, this clonotype turned up many times. The rearrangement uses TRBV12-5 and TRBJ2-7; unclear D gene. This CDR3 spans 14 amino acids. Germline CDR1 and CDR2: LGHNT and FRNRAP. With 1 base removed from V and 1 base from J, the gap between germline ends came to 8 bases. Here the CDR3 DNA reads TGTGCTAGTGGTTTGGAGGGCAGATCCTACGAGCAGTACTTC. Protein product: CASGLEGRSYEQYF.

Ten or more counts support this clonotype. The chain has TRBV12-3 or TRBV12-4 and TRBJ1-1; D not certain. This CDR3 is built from 15 residues. V was cut by 3 bases and J by 0 bases, with 11 bases left in between. For the CDR3, the DNA is TGTGCCAGCAGTTTGAGTCCGGCGATGAACACTGAAGCTTTCTTT. It translates to CASSLSPAMNTEAFF.

The chain links TRBV6-1 to TRBJ2-7, with 8 bases that match TRBD1. Unmatched junction bases numbered 18, after V lost 7 bases and J lost 10 bases. The CDR3 contains 15 residues. The germline V gene encodes CDR1 MNHNS and CDR2 SASEGT. CDR3 residues: CASTGTGQFPSSQYF. In DNA form, the CDR3 reads TGTGCCAGCACCGGGACAGGCCAATTTCCGAGCAGTCAGTACTTC.

About this clonotype: One end of the junction is discordant with germline, which a read error may explain. The chain couples TRBV6-5 to TRBJ1-5; TRBD1 might be the D (5 bases). The germline V gene encodes CDR1 MNHEY and CDR2 SVGAGI. This CDR3 region has 14 residues. CDR3 nucleotide sequence: TGTGTCAGCAGTTACTCCCAGGGCGATCAGCCCCGGCATTTT. Translating it yields CVSSYSQGDQPRHF.

V usage is TRBV4-2 and J usage is TRBJ2-1; TRBD2 matches 8 bases. Germline trimming cut 0 bases from V and 4 bases from J; bases unmatched to any gene: 17. There are 20 residues in the CDR3. Looked up from germline, CDR1 is LGHNA and CDR2 is YNFKEQ. CDR3 amino acids: CASSQEEPDGAGVGYNEQFF. Here the CDR3 DNA reads TGTGCCAGCAGCCAAGAAGAACCGGATGGAGCGGGAGTGGGTTACAATGAGCAGTTCTTC.